This entry describes one TCR beta chain. The antigen remains unidentified. The data derive from a study of vaccination and CD4 T cells after COVID-19. Treatment reported: approximately 10-day PBMC culture with coronavirus spike peptide pools or control peptides (ViraFEST assay). Alongside about 9.9 IU/ml IL-2 and about 9.1 ug/ml peptide pools, PBMCs were cultured at two million per well. Oncomine TCR Beta short-read sequencing was applied to DNA from cultured CD4+ T cells. Each CDR3 protein gets one entry after TCRdb re-called the PCR reads with MiXCR. Of 9,500 to 15,000 distinct CDR3 sequences in the sample, under 35% were seen once. V dropped 3 bases and J dropped 2 bases, with 8 bases sitting between them. Germline V gene sequence: CDR1 LNHDA, CDR2 SQIVND (reference sequence). The CDR3 consists of 13 residues.

This TCR derives from a human donor who had recovered from COVID-19. The starting material was CD4+ T cells from blood, cultured in vitro, obtained after SARS-CoV-2 vaccination. The chain couples TRBV19 to TRBJ2-7; D may be TRBD1 (5 bases). CDR3 sequence: CASSIREAYEQYF. CDR3 coding DNA: TGTGCCAGTAGTATCAGGGAAGCCTACGAGCAGTACTTC.